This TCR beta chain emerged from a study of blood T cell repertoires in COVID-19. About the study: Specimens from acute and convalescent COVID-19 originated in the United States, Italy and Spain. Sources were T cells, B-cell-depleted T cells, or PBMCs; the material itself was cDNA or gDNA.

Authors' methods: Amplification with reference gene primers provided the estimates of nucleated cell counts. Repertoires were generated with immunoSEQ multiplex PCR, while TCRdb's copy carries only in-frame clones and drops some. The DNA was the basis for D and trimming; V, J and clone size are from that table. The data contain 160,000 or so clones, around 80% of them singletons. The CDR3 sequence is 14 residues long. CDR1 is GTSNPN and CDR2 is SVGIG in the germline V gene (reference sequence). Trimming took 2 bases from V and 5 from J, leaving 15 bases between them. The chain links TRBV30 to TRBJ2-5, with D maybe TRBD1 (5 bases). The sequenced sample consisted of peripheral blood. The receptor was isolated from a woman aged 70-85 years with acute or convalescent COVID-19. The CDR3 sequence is CAWSKTATLETQYF. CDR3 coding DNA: TGTGCCTGGAGTAAGACAGCGACGCTGGAGACCCAGTACTTC.